This T cell receptor (beta chain) was identified during a study of T cell repertoires in ileal Crohn's disease. Study information: Patients had a median roughly 8-year disease duration, and less than 40% were active smokers.

CDR1 and CDR2 (germline): SGDLS, YYNGEE. Germline trimming cut 7 bases from V and 7 bases from J; bases unmatched to any gene: 12. CDR3 size: 14 residues. Regarding time point: inflamed ileum from the surgical specimen. Profiled with immunoSEQ multiplex PCR; TCRdb holds only in-frame clones, not every one. The data show around 7,000 clones, with roughly four fifths seen just once and 10% held by the top ten. The chain carries TRBV9 and TRBJ1-2; 8 bases align to TRBD1. The clonotype comes from an adult with Crohn's disease. Sequencing was carried out using ileal tissue. The CDR3 loop reads CASRPGQGVLGYTF. CDR3 sequence (DNA): TGTGCCAGCCGCCCCGGACAGGGAGTTCTTGGCTACACCTTC.